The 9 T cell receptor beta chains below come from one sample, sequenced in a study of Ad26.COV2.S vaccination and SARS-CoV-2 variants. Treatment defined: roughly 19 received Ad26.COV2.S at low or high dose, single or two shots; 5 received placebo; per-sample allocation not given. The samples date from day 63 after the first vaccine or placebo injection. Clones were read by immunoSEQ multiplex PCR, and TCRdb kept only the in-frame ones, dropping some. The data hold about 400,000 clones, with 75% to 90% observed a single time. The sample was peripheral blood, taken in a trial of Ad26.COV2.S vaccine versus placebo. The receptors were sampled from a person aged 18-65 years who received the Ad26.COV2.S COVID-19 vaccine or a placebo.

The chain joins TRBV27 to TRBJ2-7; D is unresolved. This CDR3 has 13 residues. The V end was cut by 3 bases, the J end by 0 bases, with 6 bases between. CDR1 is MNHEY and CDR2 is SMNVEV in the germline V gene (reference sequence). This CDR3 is CASSLYSSYEQYF. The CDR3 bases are TGTGCCAGCAGTTTGTACAGCTCCTACGAGCAGTACTTC.

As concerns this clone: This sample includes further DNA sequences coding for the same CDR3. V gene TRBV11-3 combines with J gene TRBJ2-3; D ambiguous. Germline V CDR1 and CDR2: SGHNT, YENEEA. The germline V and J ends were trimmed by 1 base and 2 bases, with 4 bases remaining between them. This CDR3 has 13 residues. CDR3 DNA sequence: TGTGCCAGCAGCTTAGGTCCCACAGATACGCAGTATTTT. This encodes CASSLGPTDTQYF.

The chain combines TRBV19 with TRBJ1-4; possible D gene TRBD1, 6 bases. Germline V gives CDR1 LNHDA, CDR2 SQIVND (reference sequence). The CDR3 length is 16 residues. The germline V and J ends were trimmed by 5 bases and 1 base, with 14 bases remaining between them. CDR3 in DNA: TGTGCCAGTAGTCTCACCGGACAGCGAACTAATGAAAAACTGTTTTTT. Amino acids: CASSLTGQRTNEKLFF.

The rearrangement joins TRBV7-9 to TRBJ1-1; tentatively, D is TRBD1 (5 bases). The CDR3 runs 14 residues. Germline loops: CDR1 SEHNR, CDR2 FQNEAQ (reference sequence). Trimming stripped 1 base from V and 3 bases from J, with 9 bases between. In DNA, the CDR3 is TGTGCCAGCAGCTTAGTTTCCAGGGACACTGAAGCTTTCTTT. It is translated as CASSLVSRDTEAFF.

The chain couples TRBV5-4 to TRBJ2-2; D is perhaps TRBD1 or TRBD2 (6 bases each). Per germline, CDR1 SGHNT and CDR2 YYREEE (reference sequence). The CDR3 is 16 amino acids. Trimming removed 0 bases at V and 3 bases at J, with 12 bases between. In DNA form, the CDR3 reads TGTGCCAGCAGCTTGGGCAGGGGAGGAGACACCGGGGAGCTGTTTTTT. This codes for CASSLGRGGDTGELFF.

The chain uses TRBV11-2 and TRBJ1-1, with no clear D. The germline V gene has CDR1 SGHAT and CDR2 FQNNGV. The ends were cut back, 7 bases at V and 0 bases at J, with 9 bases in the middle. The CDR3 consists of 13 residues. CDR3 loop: CASTTLMNTEAFF. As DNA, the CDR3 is TGTGCCAGCACCACCTTAATGAACACTGAAGCTTTCTTT.

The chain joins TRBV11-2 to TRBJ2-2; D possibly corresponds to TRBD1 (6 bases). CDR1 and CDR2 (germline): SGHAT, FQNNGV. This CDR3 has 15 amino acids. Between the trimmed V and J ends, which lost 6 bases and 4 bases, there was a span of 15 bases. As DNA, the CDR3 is TGTGCCAGCAGTGCTTATATAGGGGGCACCGGGGAGCTGTTTTTT. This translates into CASSAYIGGTGELFF. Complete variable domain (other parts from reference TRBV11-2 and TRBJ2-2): EAGVAQSPRYKIIEKRQSVAFWCNPISGHATLYWYQQILGQGPKLLIQFQNNGVVDDSQLPKDRFSAERLKGVDSTLKIQPAKLEDSAVYLCASSAYIGGTGELFFGEGSRLTVL.

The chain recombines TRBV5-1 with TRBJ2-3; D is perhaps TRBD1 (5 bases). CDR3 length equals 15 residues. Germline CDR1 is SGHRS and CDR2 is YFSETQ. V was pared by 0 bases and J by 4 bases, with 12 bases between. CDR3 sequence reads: CASSLEGSEADTQYF. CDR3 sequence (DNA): TGCGCCAGCAGCTTGGAGGGGTCTGAGGCAGATACGCAGTATTTT.

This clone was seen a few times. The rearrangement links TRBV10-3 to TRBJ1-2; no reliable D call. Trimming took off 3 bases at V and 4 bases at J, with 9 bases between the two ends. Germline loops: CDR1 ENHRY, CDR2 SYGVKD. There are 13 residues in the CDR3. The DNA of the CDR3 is TGTGCCATCAGTGACGCGTTTAGCTATGGCTACACCTTC. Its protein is CAISDAFSYGYTF.